The clone carrying this TCR beta chain was seen once. The data stem from a study of blood T cell repertoires in COVID-19. On the study more broadly: T cells, B-cell-depleted T cells, or PBMCs supplied cDNA or gDNA.

In the study's own analysis: Nucleated cell counts were estimated from reference gene primer amplification. TCRdb's copy holds only in-frame clones and misses some; the assay was immunoSEQ multiplex PCR. V and J calls and clone size are as listed in that table; D and trimming were resolved from the DNA. The sample shows approximately 180,000 clones, approximately 83% of them seen only once. The junction had 4 bases not matched to a gene; V was cut back by 6 bases and J by 9 bases. Germline CDR1 SGHTA, CDR2 FQGNSA. CDR3 size: 12 residues. Sequenced sample: peripheral blood. The clonotype comes from a man aged 55 to 70 with acute or convalescent COVID-19. The chain combines TRBV7-2 with TRBJ2-1, with 8 bases identical to TRBD1. The CDR3 nucleotides are TGTGCCAGCAGAATGGACAGGGCTGAGCAGTTCTTC. Protein sequence: CASRMDRAEQFF.